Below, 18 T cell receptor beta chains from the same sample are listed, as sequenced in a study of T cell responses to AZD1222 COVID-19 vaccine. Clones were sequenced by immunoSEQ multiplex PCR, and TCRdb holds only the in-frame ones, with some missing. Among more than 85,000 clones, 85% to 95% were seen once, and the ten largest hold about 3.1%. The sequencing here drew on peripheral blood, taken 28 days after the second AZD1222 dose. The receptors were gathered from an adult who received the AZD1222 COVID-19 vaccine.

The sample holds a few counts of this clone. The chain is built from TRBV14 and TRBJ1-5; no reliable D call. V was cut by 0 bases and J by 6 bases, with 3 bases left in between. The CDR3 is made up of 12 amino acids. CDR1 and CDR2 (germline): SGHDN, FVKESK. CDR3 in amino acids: CASSQDAQPQHF. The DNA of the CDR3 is TGTGCCAGCAGCCAAGATGCTCAGCCCCAGCATTTT. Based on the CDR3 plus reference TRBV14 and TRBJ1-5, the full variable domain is EAGVTQFPSHSVIEKGQTVTLRCDPISGHDNLYWYRRVMGKEIKFLLHFVKESKQDESGMPNNRFLAERTGGTYSTLKVQPAELEDSGVYFCASSQDAQPQHFGDGTRLSIL.

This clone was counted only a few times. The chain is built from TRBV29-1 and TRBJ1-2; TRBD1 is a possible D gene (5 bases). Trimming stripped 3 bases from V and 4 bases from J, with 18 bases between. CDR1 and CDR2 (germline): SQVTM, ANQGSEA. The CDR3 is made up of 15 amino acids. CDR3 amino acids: CSVDPGGGLLYGYTF. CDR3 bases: TGCAGCGTTGATCCGGGGGGTGGTCTACTCTATGGCTACACCTTC. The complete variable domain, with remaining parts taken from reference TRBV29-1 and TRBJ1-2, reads SAVISQKPSRDICQRGTSLTIQCQVDSQVTMMFWYRQQPGQSLTLIATANQGSEATYESGFVIDKFPISRPNLTFSTLTVSNMSPEDSSIYLCSVDPGGGLLYGYTFGSGTRLTVV.

The CDR3 loop reads CASSNWGQRNTGELFF. For the CDR3, the DNA is TGTGCCAGCAGCAATTGGGGACAGAGGAACACCGGGGAGCTGTTTTTT. V gene TRBV11-2 combines with J gene TRBJ2-2, with 7 bases identical to TRBD1. The CDR3 spans 16 residues. V lost 5 bases and J lost 1; bases outside the gene matches: 7. Germline loops: CDR1 SGHAT, CDR2 FQNNGV.

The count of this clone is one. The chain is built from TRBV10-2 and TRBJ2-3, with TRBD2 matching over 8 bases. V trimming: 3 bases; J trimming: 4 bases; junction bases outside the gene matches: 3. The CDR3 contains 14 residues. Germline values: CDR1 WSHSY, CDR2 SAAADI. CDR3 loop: CASSDERGSDTQYF. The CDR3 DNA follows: TGCGCCAGCAGTGATGAGCGGGGGTCAGATACGCAGTATTTT.

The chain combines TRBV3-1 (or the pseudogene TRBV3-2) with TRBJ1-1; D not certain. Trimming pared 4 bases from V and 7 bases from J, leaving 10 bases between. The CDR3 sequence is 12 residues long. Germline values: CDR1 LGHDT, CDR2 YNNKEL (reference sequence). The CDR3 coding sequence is TGTGCCAGCAGCCGAGGAGGGAGTGAAGCTTTCTTT. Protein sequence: CASSRGGSEAFF.

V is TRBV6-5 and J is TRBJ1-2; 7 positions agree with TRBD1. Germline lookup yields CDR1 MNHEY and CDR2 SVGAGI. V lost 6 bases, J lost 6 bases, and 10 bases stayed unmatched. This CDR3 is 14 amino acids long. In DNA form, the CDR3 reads TGTGCCAGCAGCAGAATGACAGGGTCTAATGGCTACACCTTC. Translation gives CASSRMTGSNGYTF.

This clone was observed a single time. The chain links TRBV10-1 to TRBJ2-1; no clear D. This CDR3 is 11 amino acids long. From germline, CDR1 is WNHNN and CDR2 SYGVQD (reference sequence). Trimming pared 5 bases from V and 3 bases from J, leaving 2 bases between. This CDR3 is CASSHYNEQFF. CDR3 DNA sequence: TGCGCCAGCAGTCACTACAATGAGCAGTTCTTC.

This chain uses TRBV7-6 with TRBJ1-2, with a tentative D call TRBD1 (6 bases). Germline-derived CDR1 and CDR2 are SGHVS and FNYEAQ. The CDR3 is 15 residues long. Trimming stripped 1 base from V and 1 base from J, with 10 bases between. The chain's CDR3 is CASSLGAGDNYGYTF. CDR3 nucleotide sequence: TGTGCCAGCAGCTTAGGGGCAGGGGATAACTATGGCTACACCTTC.

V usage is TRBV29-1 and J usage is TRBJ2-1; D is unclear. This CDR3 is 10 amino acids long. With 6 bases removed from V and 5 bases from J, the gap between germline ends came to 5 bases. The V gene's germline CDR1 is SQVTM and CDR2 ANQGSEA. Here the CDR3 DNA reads TGCAGCGTAAAGAACAATGAGCAGTTCTTC. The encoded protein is CSVKNNEQFF.

The CDR3 bases are TGCGCCAGCAGCTCGGGACAGCTCACCGGGGAGCTGTTTTTT. This translates into CASSSGQLTGELFF. This rearrangement joins TRBV5-1 to TRBJ2-2; 7 bases map to TRBD1. This CDR3 contains 14 residues. Unmatched junction bases numbered 3, after V lost 3 bases and J lost 4 bases. The germline CDR1 and CDR2 sequences are SGHRS and YFSETQ.

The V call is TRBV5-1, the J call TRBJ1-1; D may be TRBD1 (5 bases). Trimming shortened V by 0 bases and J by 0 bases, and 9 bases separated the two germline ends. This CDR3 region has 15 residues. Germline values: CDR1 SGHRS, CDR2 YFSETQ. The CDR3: CASSLEGRMNTEAFF. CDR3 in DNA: TGCGCCAGCAGCTTGGAGGGACGGATGAACACTGAAGCTTTCTTT.

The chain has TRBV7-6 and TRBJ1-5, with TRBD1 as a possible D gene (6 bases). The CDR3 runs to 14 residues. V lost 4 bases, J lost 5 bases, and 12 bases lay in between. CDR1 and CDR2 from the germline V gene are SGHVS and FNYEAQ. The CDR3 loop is CASSSLQGYQPQHF. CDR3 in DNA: TGTGCCAGCAGCTCGCTACAGGGCTATCAGCCCCAGCATTTT. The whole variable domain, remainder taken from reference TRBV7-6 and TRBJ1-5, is GAGVSQSPRYKVTKRGQDVALRCDPISGHVSLYWYRQALGQGPEFLTYFNYEAQQDKSGLPNDRFSAERPEGSISTLTIQRTEQRDSAMYRCASSSLQGYQPQHFGDGTRLSIL.

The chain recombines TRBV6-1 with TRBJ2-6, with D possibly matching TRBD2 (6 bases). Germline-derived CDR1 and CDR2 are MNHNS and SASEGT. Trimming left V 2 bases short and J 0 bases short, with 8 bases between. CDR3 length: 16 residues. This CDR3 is CASSEWGGSGANVLTF. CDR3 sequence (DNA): TGTGCCAGCAGTGAATGGGGAGGCTCTGGGGCCAACGTCCTGACTTTC.

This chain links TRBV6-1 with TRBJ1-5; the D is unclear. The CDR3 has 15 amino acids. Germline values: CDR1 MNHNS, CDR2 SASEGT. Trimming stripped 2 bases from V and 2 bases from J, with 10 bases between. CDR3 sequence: CASSEFPWGNQPQHF. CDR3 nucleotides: TGTGCCAGCAGTGAATTCCCTTGGGGCAATCAGCCCCAGCATTTT.

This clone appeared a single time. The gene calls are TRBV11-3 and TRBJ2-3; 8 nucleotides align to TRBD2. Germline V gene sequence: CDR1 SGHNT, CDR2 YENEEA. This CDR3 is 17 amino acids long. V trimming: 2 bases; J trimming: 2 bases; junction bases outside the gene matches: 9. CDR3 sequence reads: CASSLYTLAEHTDTQYF. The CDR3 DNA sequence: TGTGCCAGCAGCTTATATACACTAGCGGAACACACAGATACGCAGTATTTT. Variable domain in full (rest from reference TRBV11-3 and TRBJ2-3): EAGVVQSPRYKIIEKKQPVAFWCNPISGHNTLYWYLQNLGQGPELLIRYENEEAVDDSQLPKDRFSAERLKGVDSTLKIQPAELGDSAVYLCASSLYTLAEHTDTQYFGPGTRLTVL.

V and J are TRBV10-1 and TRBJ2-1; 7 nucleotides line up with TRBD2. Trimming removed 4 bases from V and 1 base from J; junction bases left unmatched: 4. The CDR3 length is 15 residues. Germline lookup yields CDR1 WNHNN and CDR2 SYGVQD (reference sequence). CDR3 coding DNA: TGCGCCAGCAGTGCAGCGGGGACTTCCTACAATGAGCAGTTCTTC. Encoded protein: CASSAAGTSYNEQFF.

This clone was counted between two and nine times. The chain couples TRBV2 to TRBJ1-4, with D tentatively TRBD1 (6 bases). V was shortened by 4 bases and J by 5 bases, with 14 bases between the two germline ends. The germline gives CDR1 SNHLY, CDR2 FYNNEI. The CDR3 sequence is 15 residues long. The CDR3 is CASSGTGQSNEKLFF. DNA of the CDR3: TGTGCCAGCAGTGGAACCGGACAGTCCAATGAAAAACTGTTTTTT.

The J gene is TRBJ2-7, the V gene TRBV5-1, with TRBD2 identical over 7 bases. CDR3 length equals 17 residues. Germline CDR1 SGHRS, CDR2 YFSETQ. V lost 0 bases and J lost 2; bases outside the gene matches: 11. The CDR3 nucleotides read TGCGCCAGCAGCTTGGAGGTTAGCGGGTTGATTACCTACGAGCAGTACTTC. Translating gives CASSLEVSGLITYEQYF.